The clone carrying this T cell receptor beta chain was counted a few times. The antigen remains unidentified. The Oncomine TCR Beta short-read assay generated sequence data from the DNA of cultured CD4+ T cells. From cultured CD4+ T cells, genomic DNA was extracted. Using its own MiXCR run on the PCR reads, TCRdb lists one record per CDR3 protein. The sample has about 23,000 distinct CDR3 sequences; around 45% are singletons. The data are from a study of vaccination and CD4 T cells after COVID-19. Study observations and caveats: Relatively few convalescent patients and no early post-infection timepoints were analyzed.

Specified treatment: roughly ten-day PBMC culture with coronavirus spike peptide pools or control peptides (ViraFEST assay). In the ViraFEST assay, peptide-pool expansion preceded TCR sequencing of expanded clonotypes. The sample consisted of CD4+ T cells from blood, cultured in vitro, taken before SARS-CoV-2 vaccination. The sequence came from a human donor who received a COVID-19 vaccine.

DNA for the CDR3: TGTGCCAGCAGCCCAGACAGGGTAGGATATGGCTACACCTTC. Translated: CASSPDRVGYGYTF. This chain links TRBV27 with TRBJ1-2; 7 bases fit TRBD1. Losses at the gene ends were 6 bases for V and 5 bases for J; bases not matched to a gene: 9. CDR1 is MNHEY and CDR2 is SMNVEV in the germline V gene (reference sequence). The CDR3 runs to 14 residues.